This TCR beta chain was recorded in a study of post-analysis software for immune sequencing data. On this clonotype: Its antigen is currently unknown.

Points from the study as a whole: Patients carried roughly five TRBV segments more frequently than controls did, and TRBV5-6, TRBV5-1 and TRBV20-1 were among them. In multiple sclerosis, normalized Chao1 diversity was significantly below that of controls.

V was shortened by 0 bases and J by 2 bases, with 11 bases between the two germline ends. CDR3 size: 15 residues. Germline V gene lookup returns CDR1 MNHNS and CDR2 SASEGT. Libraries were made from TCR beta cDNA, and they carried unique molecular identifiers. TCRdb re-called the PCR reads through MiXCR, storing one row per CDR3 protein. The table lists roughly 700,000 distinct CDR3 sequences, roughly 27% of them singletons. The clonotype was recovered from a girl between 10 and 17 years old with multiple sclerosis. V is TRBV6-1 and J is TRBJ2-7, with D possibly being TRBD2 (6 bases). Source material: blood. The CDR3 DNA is TGTGCCAGCAGTGAAGCGGCAGGAGGGGCCTACGAGCAGTACTTC. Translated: CASSEAAGGAYEQYF.